A selection of T cell receptor beta chains follows, all from one sample in a study of cytomegalovirus exposure and HLA in healthy donors. Only in-frame clones appear in the TCRdb table, and some are missing; sequencing was by immunoSEQ multiplex PCR. Of roughly 200,000 clones in the sample, roughly 78% were seen once. Sequencing used PBMCs. The receptors were sampled from a woman younger than 45 in good health and CMV-seropositive. Each CDR3 is given with its conserved first and last residue. A D gene is named only where the DNA matches it firmly. Clone size is shown for a subset of rows, as once, few, many or a class of expanded clone.

V gene	clone size	D gene	J gene	CDR3 DNA	CDR3 protein
TRBV5-4	.	TRBD2	TRBJ2-1	TGTGCCAGCAGCGTTATAGCGGGGGGGCGGGATGAGCAGTTCTTC	CASSVIAGGRDEQFF
TRBV18	.	.	TRBJ1-3	TGTGCCAGCGCCTTTGGGGCGCTTTCGGGAAACACCATATATTTT	CASAFGALSGNTIYF
TRBV5-6	few	TRBD2	TRBJ2-3	TGTGCCAGCAGCCCCGGACTAGCGGGAGGAGCGAGAATCACAGATACGCAGTATTTT	CASSPGLAGGARITDTQYF
TRBV4-1	.	.	TRBJ2-3	TGCGCCAGCAGCTCCCGGGACTCGGGGCGGGATACGCAGTATTTT	CASSSRDSGRDTQYF
TRBV9	.	TRBD1	TRBJ2-2	TGTGCCAGCAGCGTAGTAGGGGGCGGAAGCACCGGGGAGCTGTTTTTT	CASSVVGGGSTGELFF
TRBV19	.	.	TRBJ1-5	TGTGCCAGTAAACCGGACTCTAATGTTGGTCAGCCCCAGCATTTT	CASKPDSNVGQPQHF
TRBV7-9	.	.	TRBJ2-2	TGTGCCAGCAGCTTAATACGGGAAACCGGGGAGCTGTTTTTT	CASSLIRETGELFF
TRBV19	.	TRBD1	TRBJ2-5	TGTGCCAGTAGTATAAATAGGGACAGGGTTCAAGAGACCCAGTACTTC	CASSINRDRVQETQYF
TRBV5-1	.	.	TRBJ1-2	TGCGCCAGCAGCCCGTCGGGATCTAACTATGGCTACACCTTC	CASSPSGSNYGYTF
TRBV5-1	.	.	TRBJ2-2	TGCGCCAGCAGCTTGGAGTCTAGTCGTTTCGGGGAGCTGTTTTTT	CASSLESSRFGELFF
TRBV29-1	few	TRBD2	TRBJ2-1	TGCAGCGTACCAATGAGCGGGGGACACAACAATGAGCAGTTCTTC	CSVPMSGGHNNEQFF
TRBV27	.	.	TRBJ1-4	TGTGCCAGCAGTTTAATGGTTCGGCAGGGAAGGGTCGGATACGAAAAACTGTTTTTT	CASSLMVRQGRVGYEKLFF
TRBV28	.	TRBD2	TRBJ2-3	TGTGCCAGCAGTTTAGCGGGGGGGACCACAGATACGCAGTATTTT	CASSLAGGTTDTQYF
TRBV7-2	.	TRBD2	TRBJ2-3	TGTGCCAGCAGCTTAGAAGGTAGCGGGTTTGAGGCAGATACGCAGTATTTT	CASSLEGSGFEADTQYF